The sequence of this T cell receptor (beta chain) was determined in a study of cytomegalovirus exposure and HLA in healthy donors. Study in general: Within an early data release were tens of millions of unique TCRs drawn from HLA-typed donors. Overall study results and limits: Sequence variants that were highly shared formed a cluster that was likely a sequencing artifact.

Regarding this clone: The antigen is unknown.

PCR primers comprised 60 Vbeta and 13 Jbeta primers. Generated by immunoSEQ multiplex PCR, the TCRdb table keeps only in-frame clones and is missing some. The repertoire has under 150,000 clones, under 80% of them found once; the top ten carry more than 3.5%. Germline V gene lookup returns CDR1 SGHRS and CDR2 YFSETQ. This CDR3 is built from 15 residues. The V gene end was trimmed by 4 bases and the J gene end by 5 bases; junction bases not matched to a gene: 9. V and J are TRBV5-1 and TRBJ1-5; TRBD1 matches at 7 bases. This TCR came from a woman aged 40 to 55 in good health and CMV-seropositive. The sequencing input was PBMCs. CDR3 region: CASSKGGAADQPQHF. CDR3 coding DNA: TGCGCCAGCAGCAAAGGGGGCGCGGCTGATCAGCCCCAGCATTTT.